Presented here are 19 T cell receptor beta chains from one specimen sequenced in a study of T cell repertoires in cytomegalovirus infection. MiXCR, run by TCRdb on the reads, gives a single entry per CDR3 protein. This sample has about 330,000 distinct CDR3 sequences, with around 9.5% found just once. The specimen was PBMCs. All receptors derive from a human donor in good health (CMV status not recorded). Some clones in this sample may be carry-over from other donors' samples.

The CDR3: CASRPSGQGSTGELFF. DNA for the CDR3: TGTGCCAGCAGACCCTCGGGACAGGGGAGCACCGGGGAGCTGTTTTTT. This chain uses TRBV6-5 with TRBJ2-2; 10 bases map to TRBD1. The CDR3 is 16 residues long. Trimming cost V 6 bases and J 4 bases; bases outside gene matches: 8. Germline V gives CDR1 MNHEY, CDR2 SVGAGI.

The genes are TRBV29-1 and TRBJ2-1, with 7 nucleotides matching TRBD1. Trimming cost V 5 bases and J 6 bases; bases outside gene matches: 7. Per germline, CDR1 SQVTM and CDR2 ANQGSEA. There are 13 residues in the CDR3. The CDR3 loop is CSVTGQLSNEQFF. DNA of the CDR3: TGCAGCGTTACGGGACAGCTTTCCAATGAGCAGTTCTTC.

This clonotype appeared many times. The rearrangement joins TRBV7-2 to TRBJ2-1; 7 bases align to TRBD1. Germline assignment: CDR1 SGHTA and CDR2 FQGNSA. With V trimmed by 6 bases and J by 7 bases, 12 bases remained unmatched. CDR3 size: 15 residues. The CDR3 sequence: CASSLAGTAVNEQFF. As DNA, the CDR3 is TGTGCCAGCAGTTTGGCCGGGACAGCAGTAAATGAGCAGTTCTTC.

This clonotype was observed a few times. V and J are TRBV6-1 and TRBJ2-4; 10 bases are a match to TRBD2. Germline V lookup: CDR1 MNHNS, CDR2 SASEGT. The length of the CDR3 is 18 residues. Trimming cost V 6 bases and J 0 bases; bases outside gene matches: 11. The CDR3 region is CASRSGLAELIAKNIQYF. In DNA, the CDR3 is TGTGCCAGCAGATCAGGACTAGCGGAATTAATAGCCAAAAACATTCAGTACTTC.

This clonotype showed up just a few times. The rearrangement uses TRBV7-9 and TRBJ1-1; D is perhaps TRBD1 (5 bases). Trimming shortened V by 5 bases and J by 7 bases, and 17 bases separated the two germline ends. CDR1 and CDR2 (germline): SEHNR, FQNEAQ (reference sequence). The CDR3 totals 14 residues. The CDR3 DNA reads as TGTGCCAGCAGCCCGGTCGGGGGACGGGATGAAGCTTTCTTT. Protein sequence: CASSPVGGRDEAFF.

This clonotype came up a few times. V usage is TRBV29-1 and J usage is TRBJ2-5; possibly TRBD1 for D (5 bases). In germline, CDR1 is SQVTM, CDR2 ANQGSEA. Trimming removed 8 bases at V and 5 bases at J, with 21 bases between. The CDR3 runs to 14 residues. CDR3 protein: CSPIFVGAGETQYF. In nucleotides, the CDR3 is TGCAGCCCAATATTCGTAGGGGCAGGGGAGACCCAGTACTTC. Full variable domain (missing parts from reference TRBV29-1 and TRBJ2-5): SAVISQKPSRDICQRGTSLTIQCQVDSQVTMMFWYRQQPGQSLTLIATANQGSEATYESGFVIDKFPISRPNLTFSTLTVSNMSPEDSSIYLCSPIFVGAGETQYFGPGTRLLVL.

The chain has TRBV20-1 and TRBJ2-1; no reliable D call. This CDR3 comprises 15 residues. The germline V and J ends were trimmed by 3 bases and 6 bases, with 18 bases remaining between them. Germline CDR1 is DFQATT and CDR2 is SNEGSKA (reference sequence). For the CDR3, the DNA is TGCAGTGCTAGGTACGGGCTCTCCCCTGGCAATGAGCAGTTCTTC. It yields the protein CSARYGLSPGNEQFF.

The table lists this clonotype with a few counts. The rearrangement uses TRBV7-6 and TRBJ2-7; D unresolved. This CDR3 spans 14 amino acids. Per the germline V gene, CDR1 is SGHVS and CDR2 is FNYEAQ. The V and J ends lost 1 base and 5 bases respectively, with 12 bases between them. CDR3 nucleotide sequence: TGTGCCAGCAGCTTAGTTGTGGGCCGGGACGAGCAGTACTTC. It specifies CASSLVVGRDEQYF.

This chain uses TRBV4-1 with TRBJ2-1, with 11 bases matching TRBD2. The CDR3 consists of 16 residues. Germline assignment: CDR1 MGHRA and CDR2 YSYEKL. V dropped 3 bases and J dropped 7; count of bases not matched to a gene: 8. The CDR3 DNA follows: TGCGCCAGCAGCCAGACGTCTAGCGGGAGGTGGAATGAGCAGTTCTTC. As protein: CASSQTSSGRWNEQFF.

This clonotype was seen repeatedly, ten times or more. The chain links TRBV27 to TRBJ2-1; 10 bases line up with TRBD1. V lost 3 bases and J lost 4; bases outside the gene matches: 9. Germline assignment: CDR1 MNHEY and CDR2 SMNVEV (reference sequence). The CDR3 is 17 amino acids. CDR3 sequence: CASSLRTTGGRYNEQFF. The CDR3 bases are TGTGCCAGCAGTTTGCGGACGACAGGGGGCCGATACAATGAGCAGTTCTTC.

This clonotype was counted a few times. CDR3 loop: CASSPLELAGASRDTQYF. The CDR3 DNA sequence: TGTGCCAGCAGCCCGTTGGAGCTAGCGGGAGCGTCACGAGATACGCAGTATTTT. The chain carries TRBV7-6 and TRBJ2-3, with 10 bases fitting TRBD2. The CDR3 is 18 amino acids. Trimming at V came to 5 bases and at J to 5 bases, leaving 16 bases not matched to a gene. CDR1 and CDR2 (germline): SGHVS, FNYEAQ.

This clonotype was detected only a few times. This rearrangement joins TRBV5-1 to TRBJ1-2; TRBD1 might be the D (5 bases). The CDR3 runs to 12 residues. Germline lookup yields CDR1 SGHRS and CDR2 YFSETQ. V was clipped by 3 bases and J by 13 bases, with 16 bases between them. The CDR3 protein is CASSSGTARCTF. In DNA form, the CDR3 reads TGCGCCAGCAGCTCCGGGACGGCGAGGTGCACCTTC.

Ten or more counts support this clonotype. The chain links TRBV7-2 to TRBJ2-5; no definite D call. V was trimmed by 4 bases and J by 5 bases, leaving 11 bases between them. Germline V gives CDR1 SGHTA, CDR2 FQGNSA. The CDR3 spans 13 residues. CDR3 sequence: CASSSQIGETQYF. In DNA, the CDR3 is TGTGCCAGCAGCTCTCAAATCGGGGAGACCCAGTACTTC.

About this clonotype itself: A single base separates this from a much larger clone, so it may be a read error. The chain uses TRBV5-1 and TRBJ2-2; TRBD2 matches at 12 bases. This CDR3 spans 15 amino acids. Germline V gene sequence: CDR1 SGHRS, CDR2 YFSETQ. As DNA, the CDR3 is TGCGCCAGCACCCCATGGACTAGCGGGACCGGGGTGCTGTTTTTT. Protein product: CASTPWTSGTGVLFF.

The chain is built from TRBV3-1 and TRBJ2-5, with D possibly being TRBD1 or TRBD2 (5 bases each). CDR1 LGHDT and CDR2 YNNKEL come from the germline V gene (reference sequence). The CDR3 runs to 16 residues. V lost 0 bases and J lost 5, with 16 bases in between. The CDR3: CASSQDLGRLSETQYF. The CDR3, as DNA: TGTGCCAGCAGCCAAGATCTGGGGCGACTAAGCGAGACCCAGTACTTC.

This clonotype was counted a few times. The V gene is TRBV12-3 or TRBV12-4, the J gene TRBJ2-3, with 12 bases matching TRBD2. V shed 5 bases, J shed 6 bases, and the junction held 6 bases outside the gene matches. CDR3 length: 15 residues. The CDR3 bases are TGTGCCAGCAGTCCACTAGCGGGGGGCGTGGATACGCAGTATTTT. As protein: CASSPLAGGVDTQYF.

This clonotype showed up many times. The chain employs TRBV7-2 and TRBJ2-7; D remains unclear. V lost 5 bases to trimming and J lost 0 bases, with 11 bases between them. CDR1 and CDR2 (germline): SGHTA, FQGNSA. The CDR3 is made up of 14 amino acids. The CDR3 here is CASSPEALSYEQYF. DNA for the CDR3: TGTGCCAGCAGCCCCGAGGCCCTCTCCTACGAGCAGTACTTC.

This clonotype has at least ten counts. This chain connects TRBV20-1 to TRBJ2-7; the match to TRBD2 covers 10 bases. Per germline, CDR1 DFQATT and CDR2 SNEGSKA (reference sequence). Trimming took 0 bases from V and 3 from J; bases not matched to a gene: 5. The CDR3 totals 15 residues. This CDR3 reads CSARDGGLAFYEQYF. The DNA for the CDR3 is TGCAGTGCTAGAGATGGGGGACTAGCGTTCTACGAGCAGTACTTC.

This clonotype was seen a few times. The chain employs TRBV6-1 and TRBJ2-3; D tentatively fits TRBD1 or TRBD2 (5 bases each). The CDR3 sequence is 14 residues long. V dropped 10 bases and J dropped 5 bases, with 19 bases sitting between them. Per the germline V gene, CDR1 is MNHNS and CDR2 is SASEGT. CDR3 nucleotide sequence: TGTGCCACCCGGGACCTAAGGGGTGGAGATACGCAGTATTTT. Translation gives CATRDLRGGDTQYF.